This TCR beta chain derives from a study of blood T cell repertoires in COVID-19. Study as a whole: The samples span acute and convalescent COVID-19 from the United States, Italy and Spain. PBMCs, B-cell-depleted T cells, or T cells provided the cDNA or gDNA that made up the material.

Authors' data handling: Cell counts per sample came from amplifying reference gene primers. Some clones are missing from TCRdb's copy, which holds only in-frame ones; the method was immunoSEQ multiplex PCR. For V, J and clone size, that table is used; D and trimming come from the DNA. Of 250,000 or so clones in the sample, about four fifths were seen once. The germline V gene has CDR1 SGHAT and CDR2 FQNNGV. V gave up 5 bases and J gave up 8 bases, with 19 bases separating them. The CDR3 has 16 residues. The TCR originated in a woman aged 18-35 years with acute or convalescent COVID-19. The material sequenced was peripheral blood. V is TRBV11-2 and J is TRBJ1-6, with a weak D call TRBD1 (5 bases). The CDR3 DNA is TGTGCCAGCAGCCTCCGATCCGACAGACCCTATTCACCCCTCCACTTT. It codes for CASSLRSDRPYSPLHF.